A few counts support the clone carrying this T cell receptor beta chain. Its antigen is not known. TCRdb re-derived calls from the RT-PCR reads in MiXCR, one entry per CDR3 protein. In the table there are around 650,000 distinct CDR3 sequences, around a sixth of which are singletons. The data were taken from a study of response to subunit inactivated influenza vaccine. Study-wide results and limits: The authors suggested that few new T cells are recruited per seasonal influenza vaccination.

V gave up 2 bases and J gave up 8 bases, with 9 bases separating them. CDR1 and CDR2 (germline): MNHEY, SVGEGT. The CDR3 loop spans 12 amino acids. V usage is TRBV6-2 or TRBV6-3 and J usage is TRBJ1-1; D is perhaps TRBD1 (5 bases). The sequenced sample was PBMCs from blood, obtained about 11 days after vaccination. The origin of this receptor is a man between 45 and 60 years old who received an inactivated influenza vaccine. CDR3 region: CASSYTTGEAFF. The CDR3 DNA follows: TGTGCCAGCAGTTACACTACAGGCGAAGCTTTCTTT.